The next 17 T cell receptor beta chains were all read from a single sample in a study of blood T cell repertoires in COVID-19. Assay used: immunoSEQ multiplex PCR; TCRdb lists only in-frame clones, some missing. The top ten clones hold approximately 25% of a sample with 55,000 to 85,000 clones, 70% to 80% of them seen once. The specimen sequenced was peripheral blood. The receptors were sampled from a man in his 60s with active or convalescent COVID-19.

The gene calls are TRBV29-1 and TRBJ2-5; D unresolved. The CDR3 consists of 10 residues. Germline CDR1 SQVTM, CDR2 ANQGSEA. The ends were cut back, 6 bases at V and 3 bases at J, with 5 bases in the middle. CDR3 in DNA: TGCAGCGTCTTAGAAGAGACCCAGTACTTC. Residues: CSVLEETQYF.

The rearrangement links TRBV4-2 to TRBJ2-7; perhaps TRBD1 as D (6 bases). CDR1 and CDR2 (germline): LGHNA, YNFKEQ. V lost 0 bases, J lost 5 bases, and 20 bases lay in between. This CDR3 region has 17 residues. CDR3 region: CASSQDPSRDTPHEQYF. DNA for the CDR3: TGTGCCAGCAGCCAAGACCCGTCAAGGGACACCCCACACGAGCAGTACTTC.

This clone was observed a handful of times. The rearrangement uses TRBV5-1 and TRBJ1-6; D unclear. The CDR3 totals 14 residues. Between the trimmed V and J ends, which lost 4 bases and 7 bases, there was a span of 12 bases. Germline V gene lookup returns CDR1 SGHRS and CDR2 YFSETQ. This CDR3 reads CASSLGLSNSPLHF. CDR3 nucleotide sequence: TGCGCCAGCAGCCTGGGGTTGAGCAATTCACCCCTCCACTTT. Drawing the rest from reference TRBV5-1 and TRBJ1-6, the complete variable domain is KAGVTQTPRYLIKTRGQQVTLSCSPISGHRSVSWYQQTPGQGLQFLFEYFSETQRNKGNFPGRFSGRQFSNSRSEMNVSTLELGDSALYLCASSLGLSNSPLHFGNGTRLTVT.

The chain carries TRBV9 and TRBJ2-1; 10 bases match TRBD1. After removal of 4 bases from V and 9 bases from J, the junction contained 10 bases not matched to a gene. Germline V lookup: CDR1 SGDLS, CDR2 YYNGEE. This CDR3 contains 15 residues. The CDR3, as DNA: TGTGCCAGCAGCCCAGGACAGGGGGAAGAGGGTGAGCAGTTCTTC. This translates into CASSPGQGEEGEQFF.

This chain uses TRBV3-1 (or the pseudogene TRBV3-2) with TRBJ2-2; maybe TRBD1 (6 bases). The V gene lost 4 bases and the J gene lost 3 bases, with 15 bases spanning the gap. Germline V lookup: CDR1 LGHDT, CDR2 YNNKEL (reference sequence). The CDR3 is 16 residues long. The CDR3, as DNA: TGTGCCAGCAGCCTTTTGGGGCAGGGGTACACCGGGGAGCTGTTTTTT. Its translation: CASSLLGQGYTGELFF.

The chain is built from TRBV5-1 and TRBJ1-3; TRBD1 might be the D (5 bases). The germline V and J ends were trimmed by 3 bases and 0 bases, with 16 bases remaining between them. Germline values: CDR1 SGHRS, CDR2 YFSETQ. The length of the CDR3 is 17 residues. The CDR3 loop is CASSSDTGPSSGNTIYF. The CDR3 nucleotides are TGCGCCAGCAGCTCCGACACAGGACCGAGCTCTGGAAACACCATATATTTT.

V is TRBV10-3 and J is TRBJ2-7, with TRBD1 as a possible D gene (6 bases). V was pared by 7 bases and J by 2 bases, with 12 bases between. The germline V gene encodes CDR1 ENHRY and CDR2 SYGVKD. The length of the CDR3 is 13 residues. As DNA, the CDR3 is TGTGCCATCATGGGGGCTTCTCCCTACGAGCAGTACTTC. It is translated as CAIMGASPYEQYF.

This clone came up once. The gene calls are TRBV6-5 and TRBJ2-7; D gene unclear. Germline CDR1 and CDR2: MNHEY and SVGAGI. The CDR3 extends over 12 amino acids. Trimming cost V 6 bases and J 3 bases, with 9 bases left between them. In DNA, the CDR3 is TGTGCCAGCAGAAACCCGCGCTACGAGCAGTACTTC. Residues: CASRNPRYEQYF.

This clone occurred once. The chain links TRBV9 to TRBJ2-1; D remains unclear. Germline V gene lookup returns CDR1 SGDLS and CDR2 YYNGEE. V lost 3 bases and J lost 0, with 10 bases in between. The CDR3 loop spans 15 amino acids. The CDR3 protein is CASSGAVNSYNEQFF. The CDR3 nucleotides are TGTGCCAGCAGCGGTGCAGTTAACTCCTACAATGAGCAGTTCTTC.

The chain uses TRBV7-2 and TRBJ2-7, with 13 nucleotides matching TRBD2. CDR1 and CDR2 from the germline V gene are SGHTA and FQGNSA. J lost 3 bases, V lost 1 base, and 0 bases had no gene match. The CDR3 sequence is 15 residues long. The CDR3 is CASSLGLAGGYEQYF. CDR3 in DNA: TGTGCCAGCAGCTTAGGACTAGCGGGGGGCTACGAGCAGTACTTC.

The rearrangement uses TRBV19 and TRBJ2-5; D remains unclear. In germline, CDR1 is LNHDA, CDR2 SQIVND (reference sequence). V was shortened by 3 bases and J by 5 bases, with 10 bases between the two germline ends. The CDR3 length is 13 residues. CDR3 sequence reads: CASSMAGVETQYF. Here the CDR3 DNA reads TGTGCCAGTAGTATGGCAGGTGTGGAGACCCAGTACTTC.

The chain links TRBV6-5 to TRBJ2-7; TRBD1 might be the D (5 bases). V was trimmed by 5 bases and J by 1 base, leaving 12 bases between them. The CDR3 length is 14 residues. Germline V gene data show CDR1 as MNHEY and CDR2 as SVGAGI. The CDR3 nucleotides read TGTGCCAGCAGTAGAGGAGACAGTTCCTACGAGCAGTACTTC. As protein: CASSRGDSSYEQYF.

The chain links TRBV7-2 to TRBJ2-1; TRBD2 matches at 9 bases. CDR3 length equals 16 residues. J was trimmed by 4 bases and V by 2 bases; bases with no gene match: 6. Germline lookup yields CDR1 SGHTA and CDR2 FQGNSA. CDR3 bases: TGTGCCAGCAGCTTAACCGGGACTAGCTGGTACAATGAGCAGTTCTTC. Its protein product is CASSLTGTSWYNEQFF.

The CDR3 DNA sequence: TGTGCCAGCAGCTTTGCCGACAGGCCAGATACGCAGTATTTT. Translated, it gives CASSFADRPDTQYF. The chain recombines TRBV5-4 with TRBJ2-3, with D possibly matching TRBD1 (6 bases). CDR3 length: 14 residues. Looked up from germline, CDR1 is SGHNT and CDR2 is YYREEE (reference sequence). V lost 2 bases and J 4 bases, leaving 11 bases between the germline ends.

The V and J genes are TRBV4-1 and TRBJ1-1; TRBD1 might be the D (5 bases). The germline V and J ends were trimmed by 5 bases and 0 bases, with 7 bases remaining between them. CDR1 and CDR2 (germline): MGHRA, YSYEKL. The length of the CDR3 is 13 residues. This CDR3 reads CASSKTVNTEAFF. As DNA, the CDR3 is TGCGCCAGCAGCAAGACAGTGAACACTGAAGCTTTCTTT.

The V call is TRBV28, the J call TRBJ2-3; 10 nucleotides line up with TRBD2. J gave up 6 bases and V 4 bases, and 10 bases lay outside the gene matches. Germline V gives CDR1 MDHEN, CDR2 SYDVKM. The CDR3 is 16 residues long. The CDR3 here is CASSSQRGGRRDTQYF. As DNA, the CDR3 is TGTGCCAGCAGTTCTCAGCGGGGGGGCAGGAGGGATACGCAGTATTTT.

The chain combines TRBV5-4 with TRBJ1-4; 10 bases match TRBD1. CDR1 SGHNT and CDR2 YYREEE come from the germline V gene (reference sequence). The length of the CDR3 is 15 residues. The junction had 2 bases not matched to a gene; V was cut back by 3 bases and J by 3 bases. CDR3 in amino acids: CASSWTGGANEKLFF. The CDR3 DNA follows: TGTGCCAGCAGCTGGACAGGGGGTGCTAATGAAAAACTGTTTTTT.